These 25 T cell receptor beta chains were all obtained from the same sample, sequenced in a study of blood T cell repertoires in COVID-19. Clones were sequenced by immunoSEQ multiplex PCR, and TCRdb holds only the in-frame ones, with some missing. The table shows about 80,000 clones, with 70% to 75% occurring only once. Sequenced material: peripheral blood. The receptors here all came from a man aged 50-60 years with active or convalescent COVID-19.

This clone was seen once. This chain uses TRBV4-3 with TRBJ1-1; a weak D match, TRBD1 (5 bases). V was clipped by 4 bases and J by 1 base, with 16 bases between them. CDR1 LGHNA and CDR2 YSLEER come from the germline V gene. CDR3 size: 16 residues. The chain's CDR3 is CASSRLPPGGNTEAFF. The CDR3 region has the DNA TGCGCCAGCAGCCGCCTTCCTCCGGGGGGGAACACTGAAGCTTTCTTT.

The V gene is TRBV24-1, the J gene TRBJ2-3; D perhaps matches TRBD2 (6 bases). V shed 4 bases and J shed 3 bases, with 13 bases lying between them. CDR1 and CDR2 (germline): KGHDR, SFDVKD. The CDR3 has 15 residues. The chain's CDR3 is CATSEGRRATDTQYF. The CDR3 region has the DNA TGTGCCACCAGTGAGGGACGGAGGGCTACAGATACGCAGTATTTT.

The chain recombines TRBV4-1 with TRBJ2-3; 8 bases map to TRBD2. The CDR3 runs 15 residues. The germline V gene encodes CDR1 MGHRA and CDR2 YSYEKL. V lost 0 bases, J lost 5 bases, and 4 bases stayed unmatched. CDR3 sequence reads: CASSQDQRGLDTQYF. CDR3 nucleotide sequence: TGCGCCAGCAGCCAAGATCAGCGGGGGTTAGATACGCAGTATTTT.

This clone showed up just a few times. This chain links TRBV20-1 with TRBJ1-2; possibly TRBD1 for D (6 bases). V lost 6 bases and J 8 bases, leaving 13 bases between the germline ends. This CDR3 is built from 11 residues. CDR1 and CDR2 from the germline V gene are DFQATT and SNEGSKA (reference sequence). DNA of the CDR3: TGCAGTGCAACACAGGGAGGGGGCTACACCTTC. Protein: CSATQGGGYTF.

The gene calls are TRBV7-8 and TRBJ2-6, with D maybe TRBD1 (5 bases). With 6 bases removed from V and 2 bases from J, the gap between germline ends came to 14 bases. The germline gives CDR1 SGHVS, CDR2 FQNEAQ. CDR3 size: 16 residues. CDR3 region: CASRPLAGTGANVLTF. CDR3 coding DNA: TGTGCCAGCAGACCCTTGGCAGGGACTGGGGCCAACGTCCTGACTTTC.

The J gene is TRBJ2-3, the V gene TRBV7-2, with D perhaps TRBD1 (6 bases). The CDR3 extends over 15 amino acids. The germline V gene encodes CDR1 SGHTA and CDR2 FQGNSA. V lost 4 bases and J 2 bases, leaving 13 bases between the germline ends. Here the CDR3 reads CASSSRQAATDTQYF. In DNA, the CDR3 is TGTGCCAGCAGCTCCAGACAGGCAGCCACAGATACGCAGTATTTT.

This clone has ten or more counts. CDR3 in amino acids: CASSRGTMAGNTIYF. CDR3 sequence (DNA): TGCGCCAGCAGCCGTGGAACTATGGCTGGAAACACCATATATTTT. The chain is built from TRBV4-3 and TRBJ1-3; no definite D call. CDR1 is LGHNA and CDR2 is YSLEER in the germline V gene. V lost 4 bases and J lost 2, with 12 bases in between. The CDR3 contains 15 residues.

This clone has a single count. The chain joins TRBV5-1 to TRBJ1-1; 9 positions agree with TRBD1. The trim removed 4 bases at V and 4 bases at J, leaving 17 bases unmatched. CDR1 and CDR2 from the germline V gene are SGHRS and YFSETQ. The length of the CDR3 is 18 residues. CDR3 loop: CASSPRDRAEFGGTEAFF. The CDR3, as DNA: TGCGCCAGCAGCCCAAGGGACAGGGCGGAATTTGGGGGCACTGAAGCTTTCTTT.

The J gene is TRBJ1-6, the V gene TRBV7-2; tentatively, D is TRBD1 (6 bases). The CDR3 contains 15 residues. The V end was cut by 4 bases, the J end by 9 bases, with 16 bases between. Germline CDR1 and CDR2: SGHTA and FQGNSA. CDR3 bases: TGTGCCAGCAGCTGGTCGCCCGGACAGAGTTCACCCCTCCACTTT. This gives the protein CASSWSPGQSSPLHF.

V gene TRBV19 combines with J gene TRBJ2-2; 7 bases map to TRBD1. Germline CDR1 reads LNHDA; CDR2 reads SQIVND (reference sequence). The CDR3 is 15 amino acids. V lost 5 bases and J lost 6; bases outside the gene matches: 9. CDR3 bases: TGTGCCAGTAGTTCTCGGACAGGCTACGCCGGGGAGCTGTTTTTT. It yields the protein CASSSRTGYAGELFF.

The rearrangement links TRBV5-6 to TRBJ2-1; 8 bases map to TRBD1. The CDR3 runs to 15 residues. V lost 2 bases to trimming and J lost 11 bases; unmatched junction nucleotides: 12. Germline CDR1 SGHDT, CDR2 YYEEEE. DNA of the CDR3: TGTGCCAGCAGCTTAGATCTGGGACAGGCGGGACAGCAGTTCTTC. This translates into CASSLDLGQAGQQFF.

The chain is built from TRBV7-2 and TRBJ2-5, with unresolved D. V lost 2 bases and J lost 2, with 12 bases in between. This CDR3 has 15 amino acids. The germline CDR1 and CDR2 sequences are SGHTA and FQGNSA. CDR3 nucleotide sequence: TGTGCCAGCAGCTTATGGCCTGGGCAGCAAGAGACCCAGTACTTC. Protein: CASSLWPGQQETQYF.

Here the CDR3 DNA reads TGTGCCAGCAGTGGCCTCGGGGAGGTCTCTGGAAACACCATATATTTT. Its protein product is CASSGLGEVSGNTIYF. The chain joins TRBV25-1 to TRBJ1-3; D call uncertain. This CDR3 comprises 16 residues. V was shortened by 4 bases and J by 0 bases, with 13 bases between the two germline ends. Germline CDR1 MGHDK, CDR2 SYGVNS.

The chain combines TRBV6-5 with TRBJ1-2; TRBD1 might be the D (6 bases). Germline loops: CDR1 MNHEY, CDR2 SVGAGI. The V and J ends lost 3 bases and 2 bases respectively, with 10 bases between them. The CDR3 runs to 14 residues. The CDR3 sequence is CASSYTRGNYGYTF. The CDR3 DNA follows: TGTGCCAGCAGTTATACCAGGGGAAACTATGGCTACACCTTC.

This chain links TRBV5-8 with TRBJ1-5; maybe TRBD1 (5 bases). V dropped 4 bases and J dropped 3 bases, with 14 bases sitting between them. CDR1 and CDR2 from the germline V gene are SGHTS and YDEGEE. There are 15 residues in the CDR3. DNA of the CDR3: TGTGCCAGCAGCCCGGGGGACGGGAACAATCAGCCCCAGCATTTT. It yields the protein CASSPGDGNNQPQHF.

The chain joins TRBV11-1 to TRBJ1-2; the D gene is possibly TRBD1 (6 bases). Per the germline V gene, CDR1 is SGHAT and CDR2 is FQDESV (reference sequence). Between the trimmed V and J ends, which lost 5 bases and 2 bases, there was a span of 9 bases. CDR3 length equals 13 residues. CDR3 bases: TGTGCCAGCAGCCTCGGACAGAACTATGGCTACACCTTC. This sequence encodes CASSLGQNYGYTF.

The genes are TRBV11-2 and TRBJ2-2; D is perhaps TRBD1 (5 bases). This CDR3 is 14 amino acids long. Germline loops: CDR1 SGHAT, CDR2 FQNNGV. Trimming removed 6 bases from V and 5 bases from J, with 13 bases in between. Here the CDR3 reads CASRVGPGTGELFF. The CDR3 nucleotides are TGTGCCAGCAGAGTGGGGCCCGGGACCGGGGAGCTGTTTTTT.

DNA of the CDR3: TGTGCCAGCAGACTGGGACAGCAAGCTTTCTTT. Translation: CASRLGQQAFF. The genes are TRBV11-2 and TRBJ1-1; 7 nucleotides align to TRBD1. CDR1 and CDR2 from the germline V gene are SGHAT and FQNNGV. This CDR3 comprises 11 residues. Trimming at V came to 6 bases and at J to 9 bases, leaving 4 bases not matched to a gene.

The rearrangement uses TRBV5-1 and TRBJ2-6, with 8 bases matching TRBD1. Per germline, CDR1 SGHRS and CDR2 YFSETQ. V lost 0 bases to trimming and J lost 0 bases; unmatched junction nucleotides: 5. This CDR3 has 18 amino acids. CDR3 protein: CASSLEGTGGSGANVLTF. The CDR3 DNA follows: TGCGCCAGCAGCTTGGAGGGGACAGGAGGCTCTGGGGCCAACGTCCTGACTTTC.

The CDR3 region has the DNA TGTGCCAGCAGCGCCCGAGTTGGCTATGGCTACACCTTC. It codes for CASSARVGYGYTF. This rearrangement joins TRBV9 to TRBJ1-2; D remains ambiguous. V was clipped by 3 bases and J by 4 bases, with 10 bases between them. The CDR3 sequence is 13 residues long. Germline V gene data show CDR1 as SGDLS and CDR2 as YYNGEE. Looking up the rest from reference TRBV9 and TRBJ1-2 gives the full variable domain: DSGVTQTPKHLITATGQRVTLRCSPRSGDLSVYWYQQSLDQGLQFLIQYYNGEERAKGNILERFSAQQFPDLHSELNLSSLELGDSALYFCASSARVGYGYTFGSGTRLTVV.

This clone came up once. This chain connects TRBV19 to TRBJ2-7; TRBD2 is a possible D gene (6 bases). The CDR3 has 11 residues. CDR1 is LNHDA and CDR2 is SQIVND in the germline V gene (reference sequence). Trimming removed 6 bases from V and 4 bases from J, with 7 bases in between. The CDR3 reads CASRGRYEQYF. In DNA, the CDR3 is TGTGCCAGTAGGGGGAGGTACGAGCAGTACTTC.

The chain uses TRBV7-2 and TRBJ2-5, with TRBD2 matching over 9 bases. V was pared by 7 bases and J by 4 bases, with 4 bases of the junction left unmatched. The CDR3 is made up of 13 amino acids. Per germline, CDR1 SGHTA and CDR2 FQGNSA. DNA for the CDR3: TGTGCCAGCACCCCTAGCGGGGTAGAGACCCAGTACTTC. Its translation: CASTPSGVETQYF.

The chain links TRBV27 to TRBJ1-4; 9 positions agree with TRBD1. CDR1 MNHEY and CDR2 SMNVEV come from the germline V gene (reference sequence). Germline trimming cut 6 bases from V and 8 bases from J; bases unmatched to any gene: 7. CDR3 length: 14 residues. Here the CDR3 DNA reads TGTGCCAGCAGGAGGACAGGGGTGGGGGAAAAACTGTTTTTT. Translated, it gives CASRRTGVGEKLFF.

This rearrangement joins TRBV3-1 (or the pseudogene TRBV3-2) to TRBJ1-5; D ambiguous. The V end lost 2 bases, the J end lost 5 bases, and 4 bases lay between the germline ends. The CDR3 is 12 residues long. Germline V gives CDR1 LGHDT, CDR2 YNNKEL (reference sequence). The CDR3 loop is CASSQSDQPQHF. The CDR3 DNA is TGTGCCAGCAGCCAAAGCGATCAGCCCCAGCATTTT.

This CDR3 reads CASSKPSGRAYEQYF. As DNA, the CDR3 is TGTGCCAGCAGCAAACCCAGCGGTAGGGCCTACGAGCAGTACTTC. This sequence joins TRBV6-5 and TRBJ2-7, with D tentatively TRBD2 (5 bases). This CDR3 has 15 amino acids. Trimming took 6 bases from V and 2 from J, leaving 17 bases between them. The germline gives CDR1 MNHEY, CDR2 SVGAGI.